This T cell receptor (beta chain) originates from a study of CD8 T cells in ankylosing spondylitis. Libraries for TCR beta were made by quantitative 5'-RACE with molecular barcodes. MiXCR, run by TCRdb on the 5' RACE reads, gives a single entry per CDR3 protein. This sample yields over 450,000 distinct CDR3 sequences, of which 10% to 15% are seen a single time; about 6.8% belongs to the top ten. V was shortened by 5 bases and J by 6 bases, with 11 bases between the two germline ends. The germline V gene has CDR1 SGHAT and CDR2 FQNNGV. The CDR3 loop spans 12 amino acids. Study results and limitations: Some motif variants were previously reported in reactive arthritis synovial fluid and blood. Disease-linked clones, CD8+, were relatively rare in peripheral blood. A TCR beta motif of roughly 8 highly homologous variants appeared characteristic of ankylosing spondylitis blood.

Only a few counts were recorded for this clonotype. What it binds is not known. This chain joins TRBV11-2 and TRBJ2-7, with D unresolved. The sequenced sample was blood, either unsorted or a sorted T cell fraction (not recorded which). This clonotype was obtained from a male donor with ankylosing spondylitis. DNA for the CDR3: TGTGCCAGCAGCCGGGCCTTAGGCGAGCAGTACTTC. Its translation is CASSRALGEQYF. The full variable domain, completed using reference TRBV11-2 and TRBJ2-7, is EAGVAQSPRYKIIEKRQSVAFWCNPISGHATLYWYQQILGQGPKLLIQFQNNGVVDDSQLPKDRFSAERLKGVDSTLKIQPAKLEDSAVYLCASSRALGEQYFGPGTRLTVT.